The entry that follows covers one TCR beta chain sequence. These data originate in a study of blood T cells in healthy people across ages. A second PCR of roughly 7 to 11 cycles used a sample-barcoded 5' primer and a J-beta primer mix. TCRdb reanalysed the 5' RACE reads using MiXCR and keeps one entry per CDR3 protein. This sample has roughly 800,000 distinct CDR3 sequences, with roughly 60% found just once. CDR3 length equals 14 residues. V lost 7 bases to trimming and J lost 6 bases; unmatched junction nucleotides: 4. Germline V lookup: CDR1 ENHRY, CDR2 SYGVKD. The sample comprised blood. The chain couples TRBV10-3 to TRBJ2-2, with 11 positions matching TRBD1. The TCR originated in a man aged 25-40 years in good health. CDR3 DNA: TGTGCCATCAAGTCGGACAGGGGGCCCGGGGAGCTGTTTTTT. This gives the protein CAIKSDRGPGELFF.